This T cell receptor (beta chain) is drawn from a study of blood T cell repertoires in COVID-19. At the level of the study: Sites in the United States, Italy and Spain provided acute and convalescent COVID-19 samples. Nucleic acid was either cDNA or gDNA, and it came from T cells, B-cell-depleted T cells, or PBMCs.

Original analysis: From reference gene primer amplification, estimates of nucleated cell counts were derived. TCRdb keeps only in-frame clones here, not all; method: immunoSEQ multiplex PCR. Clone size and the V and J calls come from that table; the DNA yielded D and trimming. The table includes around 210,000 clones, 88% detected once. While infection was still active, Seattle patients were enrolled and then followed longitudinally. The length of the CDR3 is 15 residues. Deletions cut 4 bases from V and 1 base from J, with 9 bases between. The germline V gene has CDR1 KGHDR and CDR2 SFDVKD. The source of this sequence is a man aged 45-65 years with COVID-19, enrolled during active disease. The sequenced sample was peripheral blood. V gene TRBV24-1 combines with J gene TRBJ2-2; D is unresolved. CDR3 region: CATSEATRNTGELFF. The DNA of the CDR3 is TGTGCCACCAGTGAGGCGACACGGAACACCGGGGAGCTGTTTTTT.